This is a list of T cell receptor beta chains from one sample in a study of blood T cell repertoires in COVID-19. Using immunoSEQ multiplex PCR, the repertoire was profiled, and TCRdb retains in-frame clones only, with some absent. Among 300,000 to 400,000 clones listed, 87% were seen once. The specimen sequenced was PBMCs or T cells enriched from blood (not recorded which). The source is a woman younger than 45 who had recovered from COVID-19. The CDR3 runs from the conserved cysteine through the conserved F or W. D genes are given only for firm matches. Some rows have no size entry. The others give once, few or many, or a class for an expanded clone.

>TRBV29-1|TRBD1|TRBJ2-1|once
CSGGRQGRYNEQFF
TGCAGCGGTGGAAGACAGGGGCGCTACAATGAGCAGTTCTTC
>TRBV5-5|.|TRBJ2-1|.
CASSLRVEQFF
TGTGCCAGCAGCTTGCGGGTTGAGCAGTTCTTC
>TRBV5-4|.|TRBJ1-2|once
CASSPGRDNYFYGYTF
TGTGCCAGCAGCCCGGGGAGGGACAACTACTTTTATGGCTACACCTTC
>TRBV7-2|.|TRBJ2-7|once
CASSSYHEQYF
TGTGCCAGCAGCTCCTACCACGAGCAGTACTTC
>TRBV30|.|TRBJ2-1|.
CAWIREVGQGAGNEQFF
TGTGCCTGGATTCGGGAGGTTGGGCAGGGGGCGGGTAATGAGCAGTTCTTC
>TRBV9|.|TRBJ2-2|.
CASSVESHTDTGELFF
TGTGCCAGCAGCGTAGAGAGTCATACTGACACCGGGGAGCTGTTTTTT
>TRBV28|TRBD1|TRBJ2-1|once
CASSPTGGAYNEQFF
TGTGCCAGCAGTCCGACAGGGGGCGCCTACAATGAGCAGTTCTTC
>TRBV2|.|TRBJ1-3|.
CASTEESSGNTIYF
TGTGCCAGCACTGAGGAGAGCTCTGGAAACACCATATATTTT
>TRBV19|.|TRBJ2-7|.
CASSINAGPTYEQYF
TGTGCCAGTAGTATAAACGCGGGACCTACCTACGAGCAGTACTTC
>TRBV9|TRBD2|TRBJ2-3|.
CASSVGIQRGGQDTQYF
TGTGCCAGCAGCGTAGGTATCCAGCGGGGGGGCCAAGATACGCAGTATTTT
>TRBV28|TRBD1|TRBJ1-1|.
CASSLYEGAGEAFF
TGTGCCAGCAGTTTATATGAGGGGGCCGGTGAAGCTTTCTTT
>TRBV5-4|TRBD2|TRBJ2-1|.
CASSRGGSRVYNEQFF
TGTGCCAGCAGCCGGGGGGGTAGCAGGGTCTACAATGAGCAGTTCTTC
>TRBV2|TRBD1|TRBJ2-5|.
CASSGDSEETQYF
TGTGCCAGCAGTGGGGACAGCGAAGAGACCCAGTACTTC
>TRBV27|.|TRBJ1-6|few
CASSLGRESYNSPLHF
TGTGCCAGCAGTTTGGGCAGAGAATCCTATAATTCACCCCTCCACTTT
>TRBV5-5|TRBD1|TRBJ1-5|.
CASSYGQGRYQPQHF
TGTGCCAGCAGCTACGGACAGGGGAGGTATCAGCCCCAGCATTTT
>TRBV18|TRBD1|TRBJ2-7|.
CASSPTPGTGGYEQYF
TGTGCCAGCTCCCCTACCCCCGGGACAGGGGGTTACGAGCAGTACTTC
>TRBV28|TRBD1|TRBJ1-1|.
CASSLPGQGHPEAFF
TGTGCCAGCAGCCTGCCGGGACAGGGACACCCTGAAGCTTTCTTT
>TRBV30|TRBD1|TRBJ1-6|.
CAWTGTADNSPLHF
TGTGCCTGGACCGGGACAGCCGATAATTCACCCCTCCACTTT
>TRBV28|.|TRBJ1-5|.
CASSWTVPNQPQHF
TGTGCCAGCAGTTGGACAGTCCCGAATCAGCCCCAGCATTTT
>TRBV13|TRBD2|TRBJ2-1|once
CASSLEGRLAGGRSSYNEQFF
TGTGCCAGCAGCTTAGAGGGGCGCCTAGCGGGGGGTAGGAGCTCCTACAATGAGCAGTTCTTC
>TRBV27|.|TRBJ1-1|.
CASSSTLRTGRVTEAFF
TGTGCCAGCAGTTCGACCCTCCGAACAGGTAGGGTCACTGAAGCTTTCTTT
>TRBV25-1|.|TRBJ1-4|.
CASSDLQGRGNEKLFF
TGTGCCAGCAGTGACTTACAGGGAAGGGGTAATGAAAAACTGTTTTTT
>TRBV9|.|TRBJ1-2|.
CASRDAGYGYTF
TGTGCCAGCAGAGATGCAGGGTATGGCTACACCTTC
>TRBV5-8|.|TRBJ1-2|.
CASSLRQVNYGYTF
TGTGCCAGCAGCTTGAGACAGGTCAACTATGGCTACACCTTC
>TRBV7-9|TRBD1|TRBJ2-2|.
CASPSTGSIEAGELFF
TGTGCCAGCCCCTCGACAGGGTCGATCGAGGCCGGGGAGCTGTTTTTT
>TRBV7-2|TRBD2|TRBJ2-1|few
CASSRGLAYFNEQFF
TGTGCCAGCAGCAGGGGACTAGCGTATTTCAATGAGCAGTTCTTC
>TRBV27|.|TRBJ1-6|.
CASSLSAGSANSPLHF
TGTGCCAGCAGTTTATCGGCAGGGTCCGCCAATTCACCCCTCCACTTT
>TRBV2|TRBD1|TRBJ1-6|few
CASSVQGAGYSPLHF
TGTGCCAGCAGCGTTCAGGGGGCTGGGTATTCACCCCTCCACTTT
>TRBV3-1/TRBV3-2|.|TRBJ1-1|.
CASSPRGAANTEAFF
TGTGCCAGCAGCCCGCGCGGGGCAGCGAACACTGAAGCTTTCTTT
>TRBV30|.|TRBJ1-2|.
CAWSARAGGYTF
TGTGCCTGGAGTGCCAGGGCTGGGGGCTACACCTTC
>TRBV9|.|TRBJ1-2|few
CASSGTTYGYTF
TGTGCCAGCAGCGGGACAACCTATGGCTACACCTTC
>TRBV6-4|.|TRBJ2-6|.
CASREGSGSGANVLTF
TGTGCCAGCAGGGAGGGCTCCGGCTCTGGGGCCAACGTCCTGACTTTC
>TRBV5-1|TRBD1|TRBJ2-5|.
CASSSGTVQETQYF
TGCGCCAGCAGCTCCGGGACAGTACAAGAGACCCAGTACTTC
>TRBV5-1|TRBD1|TRBJ2-7|.
CASSLGGTGAYEQYF
TGCGCCAGCAGCTTGGGAGGGACAGGAGCATACGAGCAGTACTTC
>TRBV27|TRBD1|TRBJ1-1|.
CASSSPDRGNTEAFF
TGTGCCAGCAGTTCCCCGGACAGGGGGAACACTGAAGCTTTCTTT
>TRBV30|TRBD1|TRBJ1-4|.
CAWNQVRRGQYEKLFF
TGTGCCTGGAACCAAGTGAGGAGGGGGCAGTATGAAAAACTGTTTTTT
>TRBV10-3|TRBD1|TRBJ1-5|once
CAISESGTDQPQHF
TGTGCCATCAGTGAGTCAGGGACAGACCAGCCCCAGCATTTT
>TRBV27|.|TRBJ2-7|.
CASSAGTYPVEQYF
TGTGCCAGCAGTGCCGGGACTTACCCCGTCGAGCAGTACTTC
>TRBV6-5|.|TRBJ1-2|.
CASTKGGGRRVYTF
TGTGCCAGCACCAAAGGGGGGGGCCGTCGAGTCTACACCTTC
>TRBV7-8|TRBD1|TRBJ1-1|.
CASSPRRQGRTTEAFF
TGTGCCAGCAGCCCACGACGACAGGGGCGGACCACTGAAGCTTTCTTT
>TRBV19|.|TRBJ2-1|.
CASSISAGALYEQFF
TGTGCCAGTAGTATTTCGGCAGGGGCGCTCTATGAGCAGTTCTTC
>TRBV19|.|TRBJ2-7|.
CASSIGLITTSYEQYF
TGTGCCAGTAGTATAGGACTGATCACGACCTCCTACGAGCAGTACTTC
>TRBV4-1|.|TRBJ2-2|.
CASSQDRNTGELFF
TGCGCCAGCAGCCAAGACAGGAACACCGGGGAGCTGTTTTTT
>TRBV12-5|.|TRBJ2-7|.
CASGHRVYEQYF
TGTGCTAGTGGACACAGGGTCTACGAGCAGTACTTC
>TRBV3-1/TRBV3-2|.|TRBJ1-2|.
CASSQGPGEGYTF
TGTGCCAGCAGCCAAGGTCCAGGGGAAGGCTACACCTTC
>TRBV25-1|TRBD1|TRBJ1-6|.
CASSITGTGSSPLHF
TGTGCCAGCAGTATAACCGGGACAGGTTCTTCACCCCTCCACTTT
>TRBV10-3|.|TRBJ1-2|.
CAISDGQQFYGYTF
TGTGCCATCAGTGATGGACAGCAATTCTATGGCTACACCTTC
>TRBV3-1/TRBV3-2|.|TRBJ1-1|.
CASRLGANTEAFF
TGTGCCAGCAGGTTGGGGGCGAACACTGAAGCTTTCTTT
>TRBV3-1/TRBV3-2|TRBD2|TRBJ2-5|.
CASSQDPGTSGGQTQYF
TGTGCCAGCAGCCAAGACCCCGGGACTAGCGGGGGGCAGACCCAGTACTTC
>TRBV3-1/TRBV3-2|TRBD1|TRBJ2-7|.
CASSFLTGGSSYEQYF
TGTGCCAGCAGCTTCCTGACAGGGGGCTCCTCCTACGAGCAGTACTTC
>TRBV7-2|TRBD1|TRBJ1-5|.
CASSVNRGQPQHF
TGTGCCAGCAGCGTTAACAGGGGTCAGCCCCAGCATTTT
>TRBV19|TRBD1|TRBJ1-1|.
CASSNRGDTEAFF
TGTGCCAGTAGTAACAGGGGTGACACTGAAGCTTTCTTT
>TRBV2|.|TRBJ1-2|.
CASSEARRGLAGYTF
TGTGCCAGCAGTGAAGCGAGGCGCGGGTTGGCGGGCTACACCTTC
>TRBV12-5|TRBD2|TRBJ2-2|.
CASGLVRPSGGTGELFF
TGTGCTAGTGGTTTGGTCCGTCCTAGCGGGGGGACCGGGGAGCTGTTTTTT